Presented here are 5 T cell receptor beta chains from one specimen sequenced in a study of shared clonotypes between healthy human individuals. Repertoires were generated with immunoSEQ multiplex PCR, while TCRdb's copy carries only in-frame clones and drops some. The sample lists about a million clones; 77% were seen once. Sequenced input: memory CD4+ T cells from PBMCs. Specified subset: CD45RA-negative fraction. The origin of the receptors is a man aged 18-30 years in good health. Some clones in this sample may be carry-over from other donors' samples.

The genes are TRBV5-6 and TRBJ2-3; TRBD1 matches at 8 bases. Losses at the gene ends were 2 bases for V and 6 bases for J; bases not matched to a gene: 5. Germline CDR1 and CDR2: SGHDT and YYEEEE. The CDR3 has 14 residues. CDR3 nucleotides: TGTGCCAGCAGCTTTGGACAGGGTTGGGATACGCAGTATTTT. As protein: CASSFGQGWDTQYF.

This clone showed up just a few times. V usage is TRBV2 and J usage is TRBJ1-4; TRBD1 matches 11 bases. This CDR3 contains 16 residues. CDR1 is SNHLY, CDR2 FYNNEI, per germline. After removal of 6 bases from V and 5 bases from J, the junction contained 8 bases not matched to a gene. CDR3 in DNA: TGTGCCAGCAGAGCGGACAGGGGGCCGGGAAATGAAAAACTGTTTTTT. This translates into CASRADRGPGNEKLFF.

The sample holds many counts of this clone. The V and J genes are TRBV28 and TRBJ1-2, with a weak D call TRBD1 (6 bases). The CDR3 extends over 15 amino acids. With 2 bases removed from V and 4 bases from J, the gap between germline ends came to 14 bases. Germline values: CDR1 MDHEN, CDR2 SYDVKM. The chain's CDR3 is CASSLPTGTIYGYTF. CDR3 bases: TGTGCCAGCAGTTTACCGACCGGGACAATCTATGGCTACACCTTC.

This clone was counted at least ten times. CDR3 amino acids: CASGLVDFTHGYTGELFF. CDR3 bases: TGTGCTAGTGGTTTGGTAGACTTCACCCACGGGTACACCGGGGAGCTGTTTTTT. This sequence joins TRBV12-5 and TRBJ2-2, with D unclear. CDR3 length equals 18 residues. In germline, CDR1 is LGHNT, CDR2 FRNRAP. V was shortened by 0 bases and J by 3 bases, with 17 bases between the two germline ends.

The chain recombines TRBV18 with TRBJ2-7; possible D gene TRBD1, 6 bases. V was shortened by 8 bases and J by 3 bases, with 11 bases between the two germline ends. This CDR3 has 12 amino acids. Germline V gives CDR1 KGHSH, CDR2 LQKENI. The CDR3 region is CASGGIHYEQYF. CDR3 nucleotide sequence: TGTGCCAGCGGGGGCATCCACTACGAGCAGTACTTC.